The 10 T cell receptor beta chains below were found in one sample sequenced in a study of cytomegalovirus exposure and HLA in healthy donors. Data came from immunoSEQ multiplex PCR; TCRdb stores just in-frame clones and leaves some out. The sample records about 120,000 clones, roughly 88% being singletons. Input material: PBMCs. These receptors originate from a woman younger than 35 in good health and CMV-seropositive.

The chain uses TRBV11-3 and TRBJ2-5, with 7 nucleotides matching TRBD2. The CDR3 has 14 residues. Per germline, CDR1 SGHNT and CDR2 YENEEA. Trimming cost V 5 bases and J 5 bases; bases outside gene matches: 8. The CDR3 region is CASSLSSGAETQYF. The DNA of the CDR3 is TGTGCCAGCAGCCTGTCTAGCGGAGCGGAGACCCAGTACTTC.

V usage is TRBV5-1 and J usage is TRBJ1-1; 8 positions agree with TRBD1. The CDR3 loop spans 15 amino acids. V lost 3 bases, J lost 3 bases, and 7 bases stayed unmatched. In germline, CDR1 is SGHRS, CDR2 YFSETQ. The CDR3 sequence: CASSSQGGRDTEAFF. The CDR3 region has the DNA TGCGCCAGCAGCTCACAGGGGGGACGGGACACTGAAGCTTTCTTT.

The V call is TRBV30, the J call TRBJ2-1; perhaps TRBD2 as D (5 bases). CDR3 length: 13 amino acids. Germline values: CDR1 GTSNPN, CDR2 SVGIG (reference sequence). Trimming removed 0 bases at V and 6 bases at J, with 9 bases between. CDR3 DNA sequence: TGTGCCTGGAGTGTACGAGGGATCAATGAGCAGTTCTTC. Translating gives CAWSVRGINEQFF.

V gene TRBV9 combines with J gene TRBJ2-7; 7 nucleotides align to TRBD2. The CDR3 runs 15 residues. V gave up 4 bases and J gave up 6 bases; unmatched junction bases: 13. The V gene's germline CDR1 is SGDLS and CDR2 YYNGEE. CDR3 sequence (DNA): TGTGCCAGCAGCCCCGCAGGGAGGGAAGGGCTCGAGCAGTACTTC. This encodes CASSPAGREGLEQYF.

V usage is TRBV18 and J usage is TRBJ1-1; D is possibly TRBD1 (5 bases). V lost 6 bases to trimming and J lost 0 bases, with 17 bases between them. The CDR3 is 16 amino acids. Germline V CDR1 and CDR2: KGHSH, LQKENI. CDR3 in DNA: TGTGCCAGCTCTCCAGCGGGGGGTCGGGTGAACACTGAAGCTTTCTTT. Translating it yields CASSPAGGRVNTEAFF.

This clone was recorded only once. The chain recombines TRBV5-1 with TRBJ1-3; TRBD1 is a possible D gene (6 bases). V lost 4 bases, J lost 0 bases, and 23 bases lay in between. This CDR3 is built from 19 residues. The V gene's germline CDR1 is SGHRS and CDR2 YFSETQ. This CDR3 reads CASSIRFQDRSTSGNTIYF. As DNA, the CDR3 is TGCGCCAGCAGCATAAGATTCCAGGACAGATCAACCTCTGGAAACACCATATATTTT.

The rearrangement links TRBV7-3 to TRBJ2-3, with D perhaps TRBD1 (6 bases). Deletions cut 6 bases from V and 0 bases from J, with 10 bases between. The CDR3 contains 14 residues. Germline values: CDR1 SGHTA, CDR2 FQGTGA. The CDR3 loop is CASRSTGSTDTQYF. CDR3 DNA sequence: TGTGCCAGCAGGTCCACAGGGAGCACAGATACGCAGTATTTT.

The rearrangement links TRBV5-1 to TRBJ2-7; D remains ambiguous. Per germline, CDR1 SGHRS and CDR2 YFSETQ. V was clipped by 0 bases and J by 6 bases, with 7 bases between them. The CDR3 has 12 residues. The CDR3 is CASSLAGFEQYF. CDR3 bases: TGCGCCAGCAGCTTGGCCGGGTTCGAGCAGTACTTC.

The CDR3 sequence: CASSLTDRNYGYTF. The CDR3 nucleotides are TGTGCCAGCTCTTTGACCGACAGAAACTATGGCTACACCTTC. V usage is TRBV18 and J usage is TRBJ1-2, with a possible D match to TRBD1 (5 bases). Trimming stripped 6 bases from V and 2 bases from J, with 13 bases between. This CDR3 is 14 amino acids long. The germline V gene encodes CDR1 KGHSH and CDR2 LQKENI.

This clone is a singleton in its sample. The rearrangement uses TRBV30 and TRBJ1-2, with 9 bases aligning to TRBD1. Germline-derived CDR1 and CDR2 are GTSNPN and SVGIG (reference sequence). V dropped 1 base and J dropped 5; count of bases not matched to a gene: 11. This CDR3 spans 16 amino acids. The CDR3 region has the DNA TGTGCCTGGAGTGCCCCCGGGACAGGGCTTGGGTATGGCTACACCTTC. Translated, it gives CAWSAPGTGLGYGYTF.